Listed here is a single T cell receptor (beta chain). Its antigen remains unidentified. The record originates from a study of T cell repertoires in cytomegalovirus infection. Study background: Public signatures in TCR beta pointed to CMV infection and matching HLA type.

Findings and caveats of the study: Frequencies of public TCR beta families were cumulated, and this identified carriers of CMV plus the relevant HLA. HLA-C-restricted, CMV-specific TCR beta clonotypes were dominant ex vivo.

TCRdb reprocessed the reads via MiXCR and lists one record per CDR3 protein. The sample includes 300,000 to 450,000 distinct CDR3 sequences, 15% to 20% of them seen just once. The CDR3 contains 13 residues. Trimming took 6 bases from V and 7 from J; bases not matched to a gene: 3. The receptor was derived from a human donor in good health (CMV status not recorded). Some clones in this sample may be carry-over from other donors' samples. Sequencing input: PBMCs. The genes are TRBV12-3 or TRBV12-4 and TRBJ1-4, with 9 nucleotides matching TRBD1. CDR3 in amino acids: CASRGQGGEKLFF. The DNA for the CDR3 is TGTGCCAGCAGGGGACAGGGTGGTGAAAAACTGTTTTTT.